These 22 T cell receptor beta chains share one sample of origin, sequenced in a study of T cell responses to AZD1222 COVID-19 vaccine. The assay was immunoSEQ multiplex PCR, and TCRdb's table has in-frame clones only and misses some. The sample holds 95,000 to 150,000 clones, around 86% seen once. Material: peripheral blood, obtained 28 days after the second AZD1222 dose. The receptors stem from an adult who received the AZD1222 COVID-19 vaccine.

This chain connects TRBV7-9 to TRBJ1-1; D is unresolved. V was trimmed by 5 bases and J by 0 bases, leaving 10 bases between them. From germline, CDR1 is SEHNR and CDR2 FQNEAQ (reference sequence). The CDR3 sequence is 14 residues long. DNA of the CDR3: TGTGCCAGCAGCCTTCAGGCGATGAACACTGAAGCTTTCTTT. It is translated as CASSLQAMNTEAFF.

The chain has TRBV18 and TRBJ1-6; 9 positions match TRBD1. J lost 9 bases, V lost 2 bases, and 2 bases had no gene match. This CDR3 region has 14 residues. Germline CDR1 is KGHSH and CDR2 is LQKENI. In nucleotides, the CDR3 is TGTGCCAGCTCACCAACAGGGGGCAGTTCACCCCTCCACTTT. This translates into CASSPTGGSSPLHF.

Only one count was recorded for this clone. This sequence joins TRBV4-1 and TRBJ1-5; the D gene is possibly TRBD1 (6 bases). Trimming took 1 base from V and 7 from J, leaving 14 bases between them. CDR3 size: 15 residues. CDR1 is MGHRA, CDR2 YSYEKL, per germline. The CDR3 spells CASSQASRGGQPQHF. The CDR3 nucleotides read TGCGCCAGCAGCCAAGCATCCAGGGGCGGCCAGCCCCAGCATTTT.

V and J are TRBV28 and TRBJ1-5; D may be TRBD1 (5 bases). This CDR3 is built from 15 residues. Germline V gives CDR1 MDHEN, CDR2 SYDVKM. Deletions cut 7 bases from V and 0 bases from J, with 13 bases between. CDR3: CASTVTDLSNQPQHF. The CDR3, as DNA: TGTGCCAGCACTGTGACAGACCTTAGCAATCAGCCCCAGCATTTT.

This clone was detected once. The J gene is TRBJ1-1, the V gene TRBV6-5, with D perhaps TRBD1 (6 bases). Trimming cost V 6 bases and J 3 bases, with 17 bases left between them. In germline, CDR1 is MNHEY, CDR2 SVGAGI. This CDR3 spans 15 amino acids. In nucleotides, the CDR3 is TGTGCCAGCAGGCCCTTAACAGGGAGTTACACTGAAGCTTTCTTT. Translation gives CASRPLTGSYTEAFF.

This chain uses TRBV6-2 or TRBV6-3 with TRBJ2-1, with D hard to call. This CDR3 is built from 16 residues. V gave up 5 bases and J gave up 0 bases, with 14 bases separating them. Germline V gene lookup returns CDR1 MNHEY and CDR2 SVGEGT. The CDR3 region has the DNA TGTGCCAGCAGTCTCTCTCAGTTTAGCTCCTACAATGAGCAGTTCTTC. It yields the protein CASSLSQFSSYNEQFF.

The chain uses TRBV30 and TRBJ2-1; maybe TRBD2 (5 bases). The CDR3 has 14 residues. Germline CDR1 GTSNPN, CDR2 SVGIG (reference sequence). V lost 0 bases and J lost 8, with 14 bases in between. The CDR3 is CAWSVGSSGDEQFF. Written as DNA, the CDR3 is TGTGCCTGGAGTGTAGGCTCGTCCGGGGATGAGCAGTTCTTC.

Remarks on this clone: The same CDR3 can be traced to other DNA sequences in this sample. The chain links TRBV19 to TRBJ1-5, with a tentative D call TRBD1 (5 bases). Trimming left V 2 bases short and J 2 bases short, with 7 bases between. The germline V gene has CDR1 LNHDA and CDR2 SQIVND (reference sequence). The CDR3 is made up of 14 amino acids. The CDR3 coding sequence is TGTGCCAGTAGTATAAGAGGGGGCAATCAGCCCCAGCATTTT. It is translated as CASSIRGGNQPQHF. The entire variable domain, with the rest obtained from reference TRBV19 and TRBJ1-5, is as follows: DGGITQSPKYLFRKEGQNVTLSCEQNLNHDAMYWYRQDPGQGLRLIYYSQIVNDFQKGDIAEGYSVSREKKESFPLTVTSAQKNPTAFYLCASSIRGGNQPQHFGDGTRLSIL.

In nucleotides, the CDR3 is TGTGCCAGCAGCCTAATAGCGGGGGGGCTTATCAATGAGCAGTTCTTC. Its translation: CASSLIAGGLINEQFF. This chain connects TRBV14 to TRBJ2-1, with 11 nucleotides matching TRBD2. CDR3 length: 16 residues. V was pared by 4 bases and J by 6 bases, with 8 bases of the junction left unmatched. Germline V gene lookup returns CDR1 SGHDN and CDR2 FVKESK. Full variable domain (rest looked up from reference TRBV14 and TRBJ2-1): EAGVTQFPSHSVIEKGQTVTLRCDPISGHDNLYWYRRVMGKEIKFLLHFVKESKQDESGMPNNRFLAERTGGTYSTLKVQPAELEDSGVYFCASSLIAGGLINEQFFGPGTRLTVL.

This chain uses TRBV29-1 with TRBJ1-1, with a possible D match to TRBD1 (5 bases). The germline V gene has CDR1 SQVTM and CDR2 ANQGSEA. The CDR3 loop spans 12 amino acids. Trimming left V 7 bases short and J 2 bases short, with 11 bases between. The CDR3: CSAGAGNTEAFF. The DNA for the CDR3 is TGCAGCGCTGGGGCCGGAAACACTGAAGCTTTCTTT.

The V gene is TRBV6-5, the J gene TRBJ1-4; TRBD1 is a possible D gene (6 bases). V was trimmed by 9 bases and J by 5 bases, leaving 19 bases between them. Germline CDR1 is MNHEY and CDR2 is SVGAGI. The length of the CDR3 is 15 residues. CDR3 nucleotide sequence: TGTGCCAGTCAGCCTTACGGGACACCAAATGAAAAACTGTTTTTT. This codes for CASQPYGTPNEKLFF.

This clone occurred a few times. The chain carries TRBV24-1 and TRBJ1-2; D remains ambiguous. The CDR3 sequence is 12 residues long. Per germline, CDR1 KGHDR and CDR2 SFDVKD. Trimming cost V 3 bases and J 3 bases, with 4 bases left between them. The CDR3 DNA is TGTGCCACCAGTGATGGCGACTATGGCTACACCTTC. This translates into CATSDGDYGYTF.

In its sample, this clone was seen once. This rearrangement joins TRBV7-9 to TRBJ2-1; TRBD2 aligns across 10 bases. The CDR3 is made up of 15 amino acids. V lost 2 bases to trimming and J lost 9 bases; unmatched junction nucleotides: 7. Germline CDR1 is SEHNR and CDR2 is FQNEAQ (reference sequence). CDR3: CASSLQSGGASEQFF. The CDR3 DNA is TGTGCCAGCAGCTTACAAAGCGGGGGGGCCTCTGAGCAGTTCTTC.

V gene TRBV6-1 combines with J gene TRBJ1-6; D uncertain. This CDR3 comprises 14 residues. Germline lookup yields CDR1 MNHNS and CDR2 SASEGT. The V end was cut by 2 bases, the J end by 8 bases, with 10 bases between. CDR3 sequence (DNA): TGTGCCAGCAGTGAACAGTTGGGTGATTCACCCCTCCACTTT. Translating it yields CASSEQLGDSPLHF.

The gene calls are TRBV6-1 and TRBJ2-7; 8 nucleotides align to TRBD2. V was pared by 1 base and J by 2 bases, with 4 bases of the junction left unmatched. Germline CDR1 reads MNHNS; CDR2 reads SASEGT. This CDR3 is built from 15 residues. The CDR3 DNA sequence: TGTGCCAGCAGTGAAGACACCGGGGGGGCCTACGAGCAGTACTTC. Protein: CASSEDTGGAYEQYF.

CDR3 in DNA: TGTGCCTGGAGGCAAGGGACTAGCGGCGAGCAGTACTTC. Translation gives CAWRQGTSGEQYF. The chain links TRBV30 to TRBJ2-7; 11 positions match TRBD2. CDR3 size: 13 residues. The germline V gene has CDR1 GTSNPN and CDR2 SVGIG (reference sequence). J lost 6 bases, V lost 3 bases, and 4 bases had no gene match.

CDR3 amino acids: CASSLAGVTNEKLFF. Here the CDR3 DNA reads TGCGCCAGCAGCTTGGCGGGGGTGACTAATGAAAAACTGTTTTTT. The gene calls are TRBV5-1 and TRBJ1-4; tentatively, D is TRBD1 (5 bases). The CDR3 is 15 residues long. The V and J ends lost 0 bases and 2 bases respectively, with 8 bases between them. CDR1 and CDR2 (germline): SGHRS, YFSETQ.

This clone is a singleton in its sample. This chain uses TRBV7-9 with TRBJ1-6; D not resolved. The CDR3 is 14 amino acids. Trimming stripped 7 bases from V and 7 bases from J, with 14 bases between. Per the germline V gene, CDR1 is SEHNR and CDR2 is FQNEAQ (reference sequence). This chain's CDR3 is CASTHGRENSPLHF. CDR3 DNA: TGTGCCAGCACCCATGGCCGAGAAAATTCACCCCTCCACTTT.

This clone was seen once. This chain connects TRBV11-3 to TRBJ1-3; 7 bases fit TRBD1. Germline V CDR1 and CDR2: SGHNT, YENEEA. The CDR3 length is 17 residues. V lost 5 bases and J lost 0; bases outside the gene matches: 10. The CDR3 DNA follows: TGTGCCAGCAGCCTACGGACAGGATACCTCTCTGGAAACACCATATATTTT. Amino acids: CASSLRTGYLSGNTIYF.

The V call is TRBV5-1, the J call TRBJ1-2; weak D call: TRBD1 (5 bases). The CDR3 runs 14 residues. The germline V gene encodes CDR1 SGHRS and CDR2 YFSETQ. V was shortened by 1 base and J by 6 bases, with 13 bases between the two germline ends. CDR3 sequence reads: CASSLQEGWNGYTF. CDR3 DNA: TGCGCCAGCAGCTTGCAGGAGGGGTGGAATGGCTACACCTTC.

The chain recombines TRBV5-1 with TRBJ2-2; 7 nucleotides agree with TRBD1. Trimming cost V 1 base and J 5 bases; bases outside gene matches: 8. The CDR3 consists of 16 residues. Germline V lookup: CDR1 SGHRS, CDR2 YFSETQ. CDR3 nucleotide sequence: TGCGCCAGCAGCTTGATACAGGGGCAGGGAACCGGGGAGCTGTTTTTT. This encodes CASSLIQGQGTGELFF.

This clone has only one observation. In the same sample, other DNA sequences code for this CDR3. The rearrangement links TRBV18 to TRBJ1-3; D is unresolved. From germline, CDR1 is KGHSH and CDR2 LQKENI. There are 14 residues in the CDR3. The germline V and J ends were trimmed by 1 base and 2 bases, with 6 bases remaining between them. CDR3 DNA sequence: TGTGCCAGCTCACCACTTGAGGCTGGAAACACCATATATTTT. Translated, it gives CASSPLEAGNTIYF.